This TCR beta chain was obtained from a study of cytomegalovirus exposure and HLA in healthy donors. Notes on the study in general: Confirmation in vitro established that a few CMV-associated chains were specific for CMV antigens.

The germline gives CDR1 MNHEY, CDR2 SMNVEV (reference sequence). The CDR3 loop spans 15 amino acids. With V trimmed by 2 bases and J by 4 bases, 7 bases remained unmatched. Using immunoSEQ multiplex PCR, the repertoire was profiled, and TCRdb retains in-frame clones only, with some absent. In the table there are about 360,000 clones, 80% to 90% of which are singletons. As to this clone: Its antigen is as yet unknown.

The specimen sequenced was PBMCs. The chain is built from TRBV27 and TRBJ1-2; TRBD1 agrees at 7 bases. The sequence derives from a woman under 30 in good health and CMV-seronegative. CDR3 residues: CASSLTGTASYGYTF. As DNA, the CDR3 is TGTGCCAGCAGTTTAACCGGGACAGCTTCCTATGGCTACACCTTC.